One and the same sample provided the 20 T cell receptor beta chains below, sequenced in a study of cytomegalovirus exposure and HLA in healthy donors. PCR involved 60 Vbeta and 13 Jbeta primers. Data came from immunoSEQ multiplex PCR; TCRdb stores just in-frame clones and leaves some out. There are about 130,000 clones in the sample; over 70% occur only once, and around 3.3% lies in the top ten. The sequenced material came from PBMCs. These receptor sequences come from a woman in her forties or fifties in good health and CMV-seronegative.

The count of this clone is one. The V call is TRBV7-3, the J call TRBJ2-5; 7 bases agree with TRBD2. Germline values: CDR1 SGHTA, CDR2 FQGTGA. The CDR3 covers 14 residues. J lost 0 bases, V lost 5 bases, and 3 bases had no gene match. CDR3: CASSILANQETQYF. CDR3 coding DNA: TGTGCCAGCAGCATACTAGCGAACCAAGAGACCCAGTACTTC.

This clone was detected only once. The chain combines TRBV5-4 with TRBJ2-2, with TRBD2 identical over 11 bases. The J segment lost 3 bases and the V segment lost 4 bases, leaving 8 bases of the junction unmatched. CDR1 is SGHNT and CDR2 is YYREEE in the germline V gene (reference sequence). This CDR3 region has 17 residues. The CDR3 DNA reads as TGTGCCAGCAGCCTTGGGACTAGCGGAGCTTACACCGGGGAGCTGTTTTTT. Residues: CASSLGTSGAYTGELFF.

The chain recombines TRBV6-5 with TRBJ1-1; possible D gene TRBD1, 5 bases. Trimming cost V 7 bases and J 2 bases, with 11 bases left between them. CDR1 MNHEY and CDR2 SVGAGI come from the germline V gene. This CDR3 spans 13 amino acids. DNA of the CDR3: TGTGCCAGCAAGTGGGGCAGAAACACTGAAGCTTTCTTT. As protein: CASKWGRNTEAFF.

The J gene is TRBJ1-1, the V gene TRBV12-5; D perhaps matches TRBD1 (6 bases). Trimming left V 0 bases short and J 0 bases short, with 20 bases between. Germline CDR1 reads LGHNT; CDR2 reads FRNRAP. The CDR3 runs 19 residues. The CDR3 protein is CASGLVLGGGAFMNTEAFF. The CDR3 DNA sequence: TGTGCTAGTGGTTTGGTATTAGGTGGGGGCGCGTTTATGAACACTGAAGCTTTCTTT.

The V call is TRBV27, the J call TRBJ2-7, with a possible D match to TRBD2 (6 bases). The V end was cut by 3 bases, the J end by 6 bases, with 9 bases between. The CDR3 is 12 residues long. Germline CDR1 and CDR2: MNHEY and SMNVEV (reference sequence). The CDR3 bases are TGTGCCAGCAGTTTTTTGGGGGGCGAGCAGTACTTC. Its protein product is CASSFLGGEQYF.

A remark on this clone: This sample includes further DNA sequences coding for the same CDR3. The chain employs TRBV11-2 and TRBJ1-5; tentatively, D is TRBD1 (5 bases). The CDR3 has 13 residues. The germline CDR1 and CDR2 sequences are SGHAT and FQNNGV. V shed 0 bases and J shed 5 bases, with 5 bases lying between them. CDR3 amino acids: CASSLDRDQPQHF. The DNA for the CDR3 is TGTGCCAGCAGCTTAGACAGGGATCAGCCCCAGCATTTT.

This clone was found many times. The chain links TRBV6-1 to TRBJ1-1, with 10 bases identical to TRBD1. The CDR3 has 15 residues. V trimming: 11 bases; J trimming: 1 base; junction bases outside the gene matches: 10. CDR1 and CDR2 (germline): MNHNS, SASEGT. The CDR3 nucleotides are TGTGCCGGTCGGACCGGGACAGGGGCGAACACTGAAGCTTTCTTT. This codes for CAGRTGTGANTEAFF.

This sequence joins TRBV6-4 and TRBJ2-3, with TRBD2 matching 7 bases. CDR3 length: 14 amino acids. The junction had 2 bases not matched to a gene; V was cut back by 3 bases and J by 2 bases. Germline V gene data show CDR1 as MRHNA and CDR2 as SNTAGT. In DNA form, the CDR3 reads TGTGCCAGCAGTGAGGGGACTAACACAGATACGCAGTATTTT. This encodes CASSEGTNTDTQYF.

The chain has TRBV5-5 and TRBJ2-7, with 8 nucleotides matching TRBD1. The germline V gene encodes CDR1 SGHKS and CDR2 YYEKEE (reference sequence). J was trimmed by 6 bases and V by 4 bases; bases with no gene match: 9. This CDR3 comprises 14 residues. The CDR3, as DNA: TGTGCCAGCAGCCAGACAGGGGAGGCCTTCGAGCAGTACTTC. Encoded protein: CASSQTGEAFEQYF.

The J gene is TRBJ2-2, the V gene TRBV6-6; no clear D. CDR1 is MNHNY, CDR2 SVGAGI, per germline (reference sequence). The CDR3 is made up of 12 amino acids. Trimming pared 4 bases from V and 2 bases from J, leaving 2 bases between. CDR3 loop: CASSLNTGELFF. The CDR3 nucleotides read TGTGCCAGCAGTTTAAACACCGGGGAGCTGTTTTTT.

The chain employs TRBV10-3 and TRBJ2-1, with TRBD2 matching over 11 bases. CDR3 size: 15 residues. Germline CDR1 is ENHRY and CDR2 is SYGVKD. Trimming at V came to 4 bases and at J to 6 bases, leaving 5 bases not matched to a gene. CDR3 amino acids: CAISVVAGGINEQFF. CDR3 DNA: TGTGCCATCAGTGTTGTAGCGGGAGGGATCAATGAGCAGTTCTTC.

The chain has TRBV6-1 and TRBJ2-5; the D gene is possibly TRBD1 (6 bases). The tail of the sequence fits TRBJ2-7 better, so the J call may be wrong. Germline loops: CDR1 MNHNS, CDR2 SASEGT. This CDR3 spans 15 amino acids. The CDR3 loop reads CASSEAGTGYDEQYF. The CDR3 coding sequence is TGTGCCAGCAGTGAAGCAGGAACAGGGTACGACGAGCAGTACTTC.

V gene TRBV27 combines with J gene TRBJ1-2; TRBD1 matches 9 bases. CDR1 is MNHEY and CDR2 is SMNVEV in the germline V gene (reference sequence). Losses at the gene ends were 3 bases for V and 5 bases for J; bases not matched to a gene: 10. The CDR3 is 16 residues long. The CDR3 DNA is TGTGCCAGCAGTTTGTTAGGGACAGGGTCGTGGTATGGCTACACCTTC. Translated: CASSLLGTGSWYGYTF.

This sequence joins TRBV2 and TRBJ2-7; 11 bases are a match to TRBD1. Germline values: CDR1 SNHLY, CDR2 FYNNEI. Trimming cost V 4 bases and J 2 bases; bases outside gene matches: 1. The length of the CDR3 is 14 residues. The CDR3 DNA reads as TGTGCCAGCAGTGGGGACAGGGGGGCCTACGAGCAGTACTTC. Protein: CASSGDRGAYEQYF.

The chain carries TRBV14 and TRBJ1-1; D is undetermined. CDR1 and CDR2 from the germline V gene are SGHDN and FVKESK. The CDR3 contains 15 residues. V was trimmed by 0 bases and J by 0 bases, leaving 8 bases between them. CDR3 sequence: CASSQDKALNTEAFF. The CDR3, as DNA: TGTGCCAGCAGCCAAGATAAAGCCTTGAACACTGAAGCTTTCTTT.

V is TRBV9 and J is TRBJ2-3, with unresolved D. V was clipped by 3 bases and J by 0 bases, with 11 bases between them. The CDR3 has 15 residues. Per germline, CDR1 SGDLS and CDR2 YYNGEE. CDR3 in amino acids: CASSGGEHSTDTQYF. CDR3 bases: TGTGCCAGCAGCGGAGGCGAACATAGCACAGATACGCAGTATTTT.

The rearrangement links TRBV6-1 to TRBJ1-2; D unresolved. CDR3 length: 14 amino acids. Trimming removed 3 bases at V and 2 bases at J, with 10 bases between. CDR1 and CDR2 from the germline V gene are MNHNS and SASEGT. For the CDR3, the DNA is TGTGCCAGCAGTGATCGTGGGAGGAACTATGGCTACACCTTC. It encodes CASSDRGRNYGYTF.

The chain employs TRBV7-2 and TRBJ1-2; D not certain. Germline V gene sequence: CDR1 SGHTA, CDR2 FQGNSA. The CDR3 is made up of 15 amino acids. Between the trimmed V and J ends, which lost 8 bases and 8 bases, there was a span of 24 bases. The CDR3 DNA sequence: TGTGCCAGCGGCCCGGAATCGGTCAGGTTGCAAGGCTACACCTTC. It is translated as CASGPESVRLQGYTF.

The chain uses TRBV7-3 and TRBJ1-1, with TRBD1 as a possible D gene (6 bases). The CDR3 is 15 residues long. The germline V gene has CDR1 SGHTA and CDR2 FQGTGA. Trimming removed 0 bases at V and 2 bases at J, with 10 bases between. The CDR3 coding sequence is TGTGCCAGCAGCTTAACCCCAGGGGCCAACACTGAAGCTTTCTTT. It is translated as CASSLTPGANTEAFF.

The rearrangement joins TRBV5-5 to TRBJ2-7; D is perhaps TRBD1 (5 bases). V lost 0 bases and J 2 bases, leaving 15 bases between the germline ends. CDR1 and CDR2 (germline): SGHKS, YYEKEE (reference sequence). CDR3 length: 16 residues. CDR3 protein: CASSLGGRWPPYEQYF. CDR3 nucleotides: TGTGCCAGCAGCTTGGGGGGCAGGTGGCCCCCCTACGAGCAGTACTTC.